This T cell receptor (beta chain) stems from a study of beta chain features in type 1 diabetes. Trimming took 3 bases from V and 6 from J, leaving 18 bases between them. The CDR3 runs to 15 residues. Per the germline V gene, CDR1 is SGHTA and CDR2 is FQGNSA. Reverse transcription of all isolated RNA meant that expressed TCRB transcripts were sequenced. Method: immunoSEQ multiplex PCR; TCRdb's copy keeps in-frame clones and lacks some. The sample holds hundreds of thousands of clones, around a sixth seen once. The receptor was isolated from a man aged 18 to 29 in good health. The rearrangement uses TRBV7-2 and TRBJ2-7; D is possibly TRBD1 (5 bases). The sequenced material came from naive CD4+ T cells from blood. This CDR3 is CASSLQGIRATEQYF. The DNA of the CDR3 is TGTGCCAGCAGCTTGCAGGGAATCCGCGCTACCGAGCAGTACTTC.